The T cell receptor (beta chain) under discussion was sequenced for a study of cytomegalovirus exposure and HLA in healthy donors. General observations from the study: Most TCR sequences showed up rarely, but some public TCRs showed up in many donors. The study recorded more than 150 TCR beta chains that were cytomegalovirus-associated.

From germline, CDR1 is SGHRS and CDR2 YFSETQ. Trimming cost V 4 bases and J 1 base; bases outside gene matches: 9. CDR3 length equals 17 residues. Clones were sequenced by immunoSEQ multiplex PCR, and TCRdb holds only the in-frame ones, with some missing. The repertoire has hundreds of thousands of clones, about 90% of them found once; the top ten carry around 1.3%. As concerns this clone: What it recognizes is unknown.

The material sequenced was PBMCs. V gene TRBV5-1 combines with J gene TRBJ1-5; 9 nucleotides line up with TRBD1. The receptor comes from a young woman in good health and CMV-seropositive. The CDR3 sequence is CASSPVNRGLSNQPQHF. CDR3 in DNA: TGCGCCAGCAGCCCAGTTAACAGGGGGCTGAGCAATCAGCCCCAGCATTTT.